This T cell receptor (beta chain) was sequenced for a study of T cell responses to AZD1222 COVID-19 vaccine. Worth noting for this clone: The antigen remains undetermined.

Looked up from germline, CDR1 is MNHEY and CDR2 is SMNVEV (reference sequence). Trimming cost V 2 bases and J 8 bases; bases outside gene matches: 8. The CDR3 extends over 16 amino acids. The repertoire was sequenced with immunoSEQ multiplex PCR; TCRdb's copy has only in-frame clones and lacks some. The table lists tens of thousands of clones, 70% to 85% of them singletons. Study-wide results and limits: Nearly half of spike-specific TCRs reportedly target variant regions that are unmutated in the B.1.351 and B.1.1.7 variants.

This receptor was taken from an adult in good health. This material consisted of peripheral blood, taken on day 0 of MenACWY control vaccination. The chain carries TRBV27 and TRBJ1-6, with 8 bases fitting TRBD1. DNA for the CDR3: TGTGCCAGCAGTTTAGCCCGACAGGGGCCACATTCACCCCTCCACTTT. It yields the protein CASSLARQGPHSPLHF.